This TCR beta chain appears in the sequencing data of a study of blood T cell repertoires in COVID-19. Data came from immunoSEQ multiplex PCR; TCRdb stores just in-frame clones and leaves some out. The profile covers roughly 17,000 clones, with approximately 80% appearing a single time and 20% to 25% taken by the ten largest. The source is a man aged 55 to 70 with active or convalescent COVID-19. Sequencing was carried out using peripheral blood.

The CDR3 DNA sequence: TGTGCCAGCAGTCCCACAGGAGACTATGGCTACACCTTC. Translating gives CASSPTGDYGYTF. This rearrangement joins TRBV12-3 or TRBV12-4 to TRBJ1-2, with D perhaps TRBD1 (5 bases). V shed 5 bases and J shed 3 bases, with 10 bases lying between them. The CDR3 spans 13 residues.